This T cell receptor (beta chain) was captured by sequencing in a study of blood T cell repertoires in COVID-19. Data came from immunoSEQ multiplex PCR; TCRdb stores just in-frame clones and leaves some out. This table holds under 250,000 clones, roughly 85% found once. V shed 2 bases, J shed 8 bases, and the junction held 4 bases outside the gene matches. This CDR3 is 13 amino acids long. This receptor was taken from a man aged 45-65 years with COVID-19, enrolled during active disease. Sequencing input: peripheral blood. The chain combines TRBV12-3 or TRBV12-4 with TRBJ1-2; 8 bases match TRBD1. The CDR3 loop reads CASSLRQGSGYTF. The CDR3 region has the DNA TGTGCCAGCAGTTTACGACAGGGGAGCGGCTACACCTTC.